This entry features one T cell receptor (beta chain) sequence. Its cognate antigen is unknown. This entry is derived from a study of T-cell memory formation after mild COVID-19. Study overall: Largely, the TCR clusters proved donor specific.

One entry per CDR3 protein results from TCRdb running MiXCR on the 5' RACE reads. The table includes 350,000 to 500,000 distinct CDR3 sequences, 23% detected once. CDR1 LGHDT and CDR2 YNNKEL come from the germline V gene (reference sequence). V shed 3 bases, J shed 3 bases, and the junction held 5 bases outside the gene matches. The CDR3 is made up of 14 amino acids. Study outcomes and limitations: Later expanders leaned CD4+, whereas clones that contracted between day 15 and 85 were balanced CD4/CD8. That cross-reactive memory joined was suggested by some responding clones appearing in pre-infection memory.

What was sequenced was PBMCs or a T cell subset sorted from them (not recorded which). The chain recombines TRBV3-1 with TRBJ2-7; 7 nucleotides line up with TRBD1. This sequence originates from an adult woman who had mild COVID-19 (a few samples of this study predate the infection). Cell type and time point are not known. The CDR3 nucleotides read TGTGCCAGCAGCCATGAGGGGGCTAGCTACGAGCAGTACTTC. Its translation: CASSHEGASYEQYF.